The 13 T cell receptor beta chains presented below share a single source sample, sequenced in a study of blood T cell repertoires in COVID-19 (dated by TCRdb to the early 2020s). The library was prepared using the immunoSEQ multiplex PCR assay. This immuneACCESS table, as held by TCRdb, lists in-frame sequences with V and J called but not all clones. Of the missing ones, under half trace to an unresolved V gene in checked studies; the others have no known cause. The sample yields about 120,000 clones; 85% to 90% were counted once. The top ten hold around 4% of the sample. The sequencing input was peripheral blood. The receptors here all came from a man aged 55 to 70 with acute or convalescent COVID-19.

The chain employs TRBV7-9 and TRBJ1-4; no clear D. V lost 5 bases and J lost 3, with 16 bases in between. The CDR3 consists of 16 residues. Germline V lookup: CDR1 SEHNR, CDR2 FQNEAQ (reference sequence). The CDR3 reads CASSPLVEGPNEKLFF. CDR3 sequence (DNA): TGTGCCAGCAGCCCTCTTGTGGAGGGCCCTAATGAAAAACTGTTTTTT.

V and J are TRBV6-2 or TRBV6-3 and TRBJ2-2; 12 nucleotides agree with TRBD2. V shed 0 bases and J 4 bases; nucleotides not matched to a gene: 3. The CDR3 extends over 17 amino acids. Germline V lookup: CDR1 MNHEY, CDR2 SVGEGT. CDR3 in amino acids: CASSYSLGLAGTGELFF. CDR3 in DNA: TGTGCCAGCAGTTACTCTCTGGGACTAGCGGGCACCGGGGAGCTGTTTTTT.

The chain has TRBV7-2 and TRBJ2-5; D might be TRBD2 (7 bases). Trimming cost V 2 bases and J 4 bases, with 14 bases left between them. Per the germline V gene, CDR1 is SGHTA and CDR2 is FQGNSA. The CDR3 totals 15 residues. CDR3 coding DNA: TGTGCCAGCAGCTTAAACGGGGGGCATGGAGAGACCCAGTACTTC. Residues: CASSLNGGHGETQYF.

This clone showed up just once. The chain couples TRBV28 to TRBJ2-7; D is unresolved. V lost 7 bases to trimming and J lost 7 bases, with 17 bases between them. This CDR3 is built from 13 residues. From germline, CDR1 is MDHEN and CDR2 SYDVKM. CDR3: CASTLGSSVEQYF. In nucleotides, the CDR3 is TGTGCCAGCACCCTCGGCTCCAGCGTTGAGCAGTACTTC.

The V gene is TRBV9, the J gene TRBJ2-1, with D maybe TRBD2 (6 bases). Deletions cut 3 bases from V and 5 bases from J, with 15 bases between. This CDR3 spans 15 amino acids. Germline values: CDR1 SGDLS, CDR2 YYNGEE. The CDR3 coding sequence is TGTGCCAGCAGCGCCCGTGGCGGGACGGACAATGAGCAGTTCTTC. This sequence encodes CASSARGGTDNEQFF. The variable domain in full, completed from reference TRBV9 and TRBJ2-1, reads DSGVTQTPKHLITATGQRVTLRCSPRSGDLSVYWYQQSLDQGLQFLIQYYNGEERAKGNILERFSAQQFPDLHSELNLSSLELGDSALYFCASSARGGTDNEQFFGPGTRLTVL.

This clone has just a few counts. The chain combines TRBV5-4 with TRBJ1-6; 8 bases are shared with TRBD1. With V trimmed by 4 bases and J by 8 bases, 8 bases remained unmatched. Germline V gene lookup returns CDR1 SGHNT and CDR2 YYREEE (reference sequence). The CDR3 spans 15 residues. This CDR3 reads CASSRRGTGYSPLHF. The CDR3 DNA reads as TGTGCCAGCAGCCGTAGAGGGACAGGATATTCACCCCTCCACTTT.

This sequence joins TRBV4-3 and TRBJ2-2; 10 bases are shared with TRBD2. This CDR3 spans 18 amino acids. CDR1 LGHNA and CDR2 YSLEER come from the germline V gene. V gave up 0 bases and J gave up 2 bases; unmatched junction bases: 6. The CDR3 spells CASSQDSLAGDNTGELFF. CDR3 bases: TGCGCCAGCAGCCAAGATAGTCTAGCGGGAGATAACACCGGGGAGCTGTTTTTT.

The chain employs TRBV24-1 and TRBJ2-3, with TRBD1 identical over 9 bases. V gave up 4 bases and J gave up 6 bases; unmatched junction bases: 4. The CDR3 covers 14 residues. The V gene's germline CDR1 is KGHDR and CDR2 SFDVKD. The DNA for the CDR3 is TGTGCCACCAGTGACTACGACAGGGGGGATACGCAGTATTTT. It translates to CATSDYDRGDTQYF.

The chain has TRBV9 and TRBJ2-7, with D hard to call. Germline V lookup: CDR1 SGDLS, CDR2 YYNGEE. The CDR3 is 14 amino acids. Trimming stripped 3 bases from V and 0 bases from J, with 10 bases between. The CDR3: CASSGTAYSYEQYF. The CDR3 DNA reads as TGTGCCAGCAGCGGCACAGCCTACTCCTACGAGCAGTACTTC.

As concerns this clone: One end of the junction fails to match germline, which may point to a read error. This chain uses TRBV9 with TRBJ2-7; a possible D gene is TRBD2 (5 bases). The CDR3 is 14 residues long. Germline V gene sequence: CDR1 SGDLS, CDR2 YYNGEE. The CDR3 DNA reads TGTACCAGCAGCGTCGACGGGGATTGGTACGAGCAGTACTTC. Amino acids: CTSSVDGDWYEQYF.

The genes are TRBV19 and TRBJ2-2, with TRBD1 identical over 7 bases. The CDR3 contains 15 residues. V shed 7 bases and J 7 bases; nucleotides not matched to a gene: 12. From germline, CDR1 is LNHDA and CDR2 SQIVND (reference sequence). CDR3 nucleotide sequence: TGTGCCAGTACCTTCCAGACAGGGAAGAACGGGGAGCTGTTTTTT. Translated, it gives CASTFQTGKNGELFF. Together with reference TRBV19 and TRBJ2-2, the CDR3 gives the full variable domain: DGGITQSPKYLFRKEGQNVTLSCEQNLNHDAMYWYRQDPGQGLRLIYYSQIVNDFQKGDIAEGYSVSREKKESFPLTVTSAQKNPTAFYLCASTFQTGKNGELFFGEGSRLTVL.

V usage is TRBV18 and J usage is TRBJ1-1; D ambiguous. This CDR3 contains 12 residues. CDR1 is KGHSH and CDR2 is LQKENI in the germline V gene. Trimming took off 3 bases at V and 7 bases at J, with 9 bases between the two ends. Written as DNA, the CDR3 is TGTGCCAGCTCACCTTATCAGTTTGAAGCTTTCTTT. Translation gives CASSPYQFEAFF. Supplemented by reference TRBV18 and TRBJ1-1, the full variable domain reads NAGVMQNPRHLVRRRGQEARLRCSPMKGHSHVYWYRQLPEEGLKFMVYLQKENIIDESGMPKERFSAEFPKEGPSILRIQQVVRGDSAAYFCASSPYQFEAFFGQGTRLTVV.

This clone has just a few counts. The chain joins TRBV6-2 or TRBV6-3 to TRBJ2-2; no clear D gene. V lost 6 bases to trimming and J lost 3 bases, with 20 bases between them. CDR3 length equals 17 residues. Per the germline V gene, CDR1 is MNHEY and CDR2 is SVGEGT. In DNA form, the CDR3 reads TGTGCCAGCAGCCCCAAGGTCGTACAGCTCTACACCGGGGAGCTGTTTTTT. Translated: CASSPKVVQLYTGELFF.